A single sample is the source of the 2 T cell receptor beta chains below, sequenced in a study of Ad26.COV2.S vaccination and SARS-CoV-2 variants. Treatment in this sample: 15 to 20 received Ad26.COV2.S at low or high dose, single or two shots; 5 received placebo; per-sample allocation not given. Samples came from day 63 after the first vaccine or placebo injection. TCRdb's copy holds only in-frame clones and misses some; the assay was immunoSEQ multiplex PCR. The sample comprises 350,000 to 400,000 clones, around 89% of which are singletons, and around 1.8% rests with the top ten. The material sequenced was peripheral blood, taken in a trial of Ad26.COV2.S vaccine versus placebo. These receptors all come from a person aged 18-60 years who received the Ad26.COV2.S COVID-19 vaccine or a placebo.

The chain recombines TRBV9 with TRBJ2-7, with a weak D call TRBD2 (7 bases). Germline assignment: CDR1 SGDLS and CDR2 YYNGEE. The V and J ends lost 1 base and 7 bases respectively, with 18 bases between them. This CDR3 has 15 residues. The CDR3 coding sequence is TGTGCCAGCAGCGTAAGGGGGGGAGTTGGTTCGGAGCAGTACTTC. Encoded protein: CASSVRGGVGSEQYF.

This chain links TRBV9 with TRBJ1-1; D unresolved. V was clipped by 3 bases and J by 10 bases, with 22 bases between them. Germline lookup yields CDR1 SGDLS and CDR2 YYNGEE. The CDR3 sequence is 15 residues long. This CDR3 is CASSEGWEGWRVAFF. CDR3 sequence (DNA): TGTGCCAGCAGCGAGGGATGGGAGGGTTGGCGAGTAGCTTTCTTT.